This T cell receptor beta chain derives from a study of blood T cell repertoires in COVID-19. In the study overall: PBMCs, B-cell-depleted T cells, or T cells were the source of the cDNA or gDNA that made up the material.

Assay used: immunoSEQ multiplex PCR; TCRdb lists only in-frame clones, some missing. The repertoire holds about 52,000 clones, with just over 85% as singletons. Germline V gene sequence: CDR1 MDHEN, CDR2 SYDVKM. This CDR3 comprises 13 residues. V lost 6 bases, J lost 1 base, and 9 bases lay in between. The gene calls are TRBV28 and TRBJ1-1; D might be TRBD1 (6 bases). The sample comprised peripheral blood. The receptor was isolated from a man between 65 and 80 years old with acute or convalescent COVID-19. The CDR3, as DNA: TGTGCCAGCAGACCAGGGGAGAACACTGAAGCTTTCTTT. It encodes CASRPGENTEAFF.